This T cell receptor (beta chain) was obtained from a study of control samples from healthy donors and cancer patients. The method was immunoSEQ multiplex PCR; TCRdb's version includes in-frame clones alone and lacks a portion of them. The sample shows 130,000 to 150,000 clones, around 86% of them seen only once. The CDR3 runs 14 residues. CDR1 and CDR2 from the germline V gene are ENHRY and SYGVKD. Deletions cut 3 bases from V and 0 bases from J, with 6 bases between. This sequence was found in a man aged 25 to 40 in good health. V is TRBV10-3 and J is TRBJ1-5; D not resolved. The specimen sequenced was blood. In DNA form, the CDR3 reads TGTGCCATCAGTGATCAGAATAGCAATCAGCCCCAGCATTTT. This gives the protein CAISDQNSNQPQHF.